This T cell receptor beta chain was identified during a study of control samples from healthy donors and cancer patients (dated by TCRdb to the early 2020s). Library preparation used the immunoSEQ multiplex PCR assay. TCRdb took this table from immuneACCESS and kept in-frame rearrangements with V and J called. Such tables lack part of the clones; where checked against another copy, unresolved V genes explain under half of the gap, and the rest is unexplained. A total of about 150,000 clones appear in this sample, just under 95% of them only once. The ten largest make up approximately 5.5% of the sample. On this clone itself: The antigen it recognizes is unknown. Base quality data are lacking; no much larger clone is found one base away.

CDR1 and CDR2, per the germline V gene, are MNHEY and SVGEGT. The CDR3 runs 14 residues from the cysteine to the phenylalanine. Of all the DNA, just the CDR3 is kept, 42 bases in frame from base 1. At the junction V is shortened by 2 bases and J by 3 bases; bases outside the gene matches: 2. This sequence was found in a man between 35 and 55 years old in good health. The sequence links TRBV6-2 or TRBV6-3 to TRBJ2-7, with 9 bases matching TRBD1. The material sequenced was blood. The sequence in DNA is TGTGCCAGCAGTTACGCGACAGGGGGCTACGAGCAGTACTTC. It translates as CASSYATGGYEQYF.